Given below is one T cell receptor beta chain in context. In the original processing: Reference gene primer amplification gave estimated nucleated cell counts. The assay was immunoSEQ multiplex PCR, and TCRdb's table has in-frame clones only and misses some. Clone size and the V and J calls come from that table; the DNA yielded D and trimming. Of approximately 220,000 clones detected, around 84% appear once; the ten largest clones hold roughly 5.3%. The CDR3 is 13 amino acids. The germline V gene has CDR1 SNHLY and CDR2 FYNNEI. Trimming left V 6 bases short and J 8 bases short, with 16 bases between. This sample was taken from a study of blood T cell repertoires in COVID-19. On the study more broadly: The United States, Italy and Spain provided the acute and convalescent COVID-19 samples. The analysed material was cDNA or gDNA that came from T cells, B-cell-depleted T cells, or PBMCs.

This TCR derives from a woman in her sixties or seventies who had recovered from COVID-19. The V gene is TRBV2, the J gene TRBJ1-2; a weak D match, TRBD1 (5 bases). Material: peripheral blood. Here the CDR3 DNA reads TGTGCCAGCAGCCCAACCCAGGGATCGGGCTACACCTTC. Translating it yields CASSPTQGSGYTF.